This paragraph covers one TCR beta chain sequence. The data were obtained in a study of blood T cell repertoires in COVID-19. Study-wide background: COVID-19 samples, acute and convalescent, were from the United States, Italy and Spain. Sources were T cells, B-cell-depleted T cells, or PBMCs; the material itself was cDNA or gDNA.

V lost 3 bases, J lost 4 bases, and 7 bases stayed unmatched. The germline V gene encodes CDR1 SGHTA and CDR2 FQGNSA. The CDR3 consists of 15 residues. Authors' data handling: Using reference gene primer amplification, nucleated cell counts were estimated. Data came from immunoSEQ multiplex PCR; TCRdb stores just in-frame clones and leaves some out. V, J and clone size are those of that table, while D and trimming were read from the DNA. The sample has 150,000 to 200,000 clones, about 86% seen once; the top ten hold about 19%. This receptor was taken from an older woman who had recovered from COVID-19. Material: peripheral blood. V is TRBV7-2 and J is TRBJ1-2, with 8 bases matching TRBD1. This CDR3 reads CASSLLPDRAYGYTF. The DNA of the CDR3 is TGTGCCAGCAGCTTGCTGCCGGACAGGGCCTATGGCTACACCTTC.